This is a list of T cell receptor beta chains from one sample in a study of shared clonotypes between healthy human individuals. This table comes from immunoSEQ multiplex PCR, and its TCRdb copy is limited to in-frame clones, with some not included. The sample has about 1 million clones, roughly 80% seen once; the top ten hold around 1.5%. Sequencing used memory CD4+ T cells sorted from blood. The source of these receptors is a man between 18 and 29 years old in good health. Both conserved end residues are part of each CDR3. Each record gives: clone size, D gene, J gene, V gene, CDR3 DNA, CDR3 protein. The D gene is left open where the match is weak. Clone size is shown for a subset of rows, as once, few, many or a class of expanded clone.

size: -
D: TRBD2
J: TRBJ2-3
V: TRBV7-9
DNA: TGTGCCAGCAGCCAAGGACTAGCGGGATCTAGCACAGATACGCAGTATTTT
CDR3: CASSQGLAGSSTDTQYF

size: -
D: -
J: TRBJ1-1
V: TRBV9
DNA: TGTGCCAGCAGCCCTAAGGTGGGGTTGGTGAACACTGAAGCTTTCTTT
CDR3: CASSPKVGLVNTEAFF

size: -
D: TRBD1
J: TRBJ2-1
V: TRBV15
DNA: TGTGTTACCTCGACAGGGATTAGGAATGAGCAGTTCTTC
CDR3: CVTSTGIRNEQFF

size: -
D: TRBD2
J: TRBJ2-7
V: TRBV5-1
DNA: TGCGCCAGCAGCTCAAGGAGCGGGGGTAGTTCCGAGCAGTACTTC
CDR3: CASSSRSGGSSEQYF

size: once
D: TRBD1
J: TRBJ2-7
V: TRBV4-1
DNA: TGCGCCAGCAGCCAAGTCACCGGGACAGGGGGATCCGAGCAGTACTTC
CDR3: CASSQVTGTGGSEQYF

size: -
D: -
J: TRBJ2-4
V: TRBV19
DNA: TGTGCCAGTAGTATAGACGGCGTAACAGGTTTAGGAGCCAAAAACATTCAGTACTTC
CDR3: CASSIDGVTGLGAKNIQYF

size: -
D: TRBD1
J: TRBJ1-1
V: TRBV9
DNA: TGTGCCAGCAGCTCATCGCCGACAGGGGCCCTGATCTTCTTT
CDR3: CASSSSPTGALIFF

size: -
D: TRBD2
J: TRBJ2-2
V: TRBV10-2
DNA: TGCGCCACCCGCGGGACTAGCGGGAGTCCCACCGGGGAGCTGTTTTTT
CDR3: CATRGTSGSPTGELFF

size: -
D: TRBD1
J: TRBJ1-3
V: TRBV19
DNA: TGTGCCAGTAGTCCCTCGGGACAGGTCGCGGGAAACACCATATATTTT
CDR3: CASSPSGQVAGNTIYF

size: -
D: -
J: TRBJ1-5
V: TRBV12-5
DNA: TGTGCTAGTGGTTTCCGGTCCAGGGATCATCAGCCCCAGCATTTT
CDR3: CASGFRSRDHQPQHF

size: -
D: -
J: TRBJ2-5
V: TRBV30
DNA: TGTGCCTGGAGCGGAGGTTGGGAGACCCAGTACTTC
CDR3: CAWSGGWETQYF

size: -
D: -
J: TRBJ1-5
V: TRBV10-3
DNA: TGTGCCATCAGTGACGGACAGTTAAGTCAGCCCCAGCATTTT
CDR3: CAISDGQLSQPQHF

size: few
D: -
J: TRBJ2-7
V: TRBV7-9
DNA: TGTGCCACCGGCGAGGGCCCCACCCCCGAGCAGTACTTC
CDR3: CATGEGPTPEQYF

size: -
D: -
J: TRBJ2-1
V: TRBV5-1
DNA: TGCGCCAGCTTCGGTCATGATGAGCAGTTCTTC
CDR3: CASFGHDEQFF

size: -
D: -
J: TRBJ2-1
V: TRBV11-1
DNA: TGTGCCAGCAGCCCAGCCTATCCCGGCAATGAGCAGTTCTTC
CDR3: CASSPAYPGNEQFF

size: -
D: -
J: TRBJ1-4
V: TRBV7-2
DNA: TGTGCCAGCAGCGGAATCGGGGTGGTAACTAATGAAAAACTGTTTTTT
CDR3: CASSGIGVVTNEKLFF

size: -
D: TRBD1
J: TRBJ1-2
V: TRBV7-2
DNA: TGTGCCAGCAGCTTGGGCCCGGGACAGGGTACTTTTTTTTATGGCTACACCTTC
CDR3: CASSLGPGQGTFFYGYTF

size: -
D: -
J: TRBJ2-6
V: TRBV7-3
DNA: TGTGCCAGCAGCTTGATATCGGGCACTGGGGCCAACGTCCTGACTTTC
CDR3: CASSLISGTGANVLTF

size: -
D: -
J: TRBJ1-2
V: TRBV11-2
DNA: TGTGCCAGCAGCCACAGGGTTTACGATGGCTACACCTTC
CDR3: CASSHRVYDGYTF

size: once
D: -
J: TRBJ2-3
V: TRBV18
DNA: TGTGCCAGCTCAGAACTTCTTAGTAGCACAGATACGCAGTATTTT
CDR3: CASSELLSSTDTQYF

size: -
D: TRBD1
J: TRBJ2-7
V: TRBV10-1
DNA: TGCGCCAGCAGTATATCTGGGACAGCCCCCGCCGAGCAGTACTTC
CDR3: CASSISGTAPAEQYF

size: -
D: -
J: TRBJ2-7
V: TRBV28
DNA: TGTGCCAGCCAAGCCGCCGGTGGGGTGCCCTACGAGCAGTACTTC
CDR3: CASQAAGGVPYEQYF

size: -
D: -
J: TRBJ2-5
V: TRBV18
DNA: TGTGCCAGCTCACCGTCCCTGGTGGAGACCCAGTACTTC
CDR3: CASSPSLVETQYF

size: -
D: TRBD1
J: TRBJ2-5
V: TRBV28
DNA: TGTGCCAGCAGTTCACCCGGGACAGGGGTTATCGGCCAAGAGACCCAGTACTTC
CDR3: CASSSPGTGVIGQETQYF

size: -
D: TRBD1
J: TRBJ1-4
V: TRBV7-2
DNA: TGTGCCAGCAGCTTAGTCGGGACAGGGAGTGAAAAACTGTTTTTT
CDR3: CASSLVGTGSEKLFF

size: -
D: TRBD1
J: TRBJ2-6
V: TRBV7-9
DNA: TGTGCCAGCAGCATCGGACAGGGTCCTTACCTTCCTGGGGCCAACGTCCTGACTTTC
CDR3: CASSIGQGPYLPGANVLTF

size: many
D: -
J: TRBJ2-1
V: TRBV18
DNA: TGTGCCAGCTCCCCGGGGCGTCAATGGGAGCAGTTCTTC
CDR3: CASSPGRQWEQFF

size: -
D: -
J: TRBJ2-7
V: TRBV10-3
DNA: TGTGCCATCAGTGAGTCCCGTGGCGCAGCCTACGAGCAGTACTTC
CDR3: CAISESRGAAYEQYF

size: -
D: TRBD2
J: TRBJ2-7
V: TRBV15
DNA: TGTGCCACTAGGACTAGCGGGGCCTACGAGCAGTACTTC
CDR3: CATRTSGAYEQYF

size: -
D: TRBD1
J: TRBJ2-1
V: TRBV6-5
DNA: TGTGCCAGCTCGCCAGGGGGCGATACGAGAAGGGAGCAGTTCTTC
CDR3: CASSPGGDTRREQFF

size: -
D: TRBD2
J: TRBJ2-3
V: TRBV6-6
DNA: TGTGCCAGCAGACCGGTAGCGGGAGTAAGCACAGATACGCAGTATTTT
CDR3: CASRPVAGVSTDTQYF

size: -
D: TRBD2
J: TRBJ2-4
V: TRBV9
DNA: TGTGCCAGCAGCGCGGAGGGACTAGCGGGATCTAAGGGGGCCAAAAACATTCAGTACTTC
CDR3: CASSAEGLAGSKGAKNIQYF

size: -
D: -
J: TRBJ2-2
V: TRBV7-8
DNA: TGTGCCAGCGGGGCGGGCCTTACCGGGGAGCTGTTTTTT
CDR3: CASGAGLTGELFF

size: few
D: -
J: TRBJ1-5
V: TRBV7-2
DNA: TGTGCCAGCAGCTTATTCCCACAGGGATATCAGCCCCAGCATTTT
CDR3: CASSLFPQGYQPQHF

size: -
D: -
J: TRBJ2-7
V: TRBV6-1
DNA: TGTGCCAGCAGTGAAGCGCGAGACAGCCCCTACGAGCAGTACTTC
CDR3: CASSEARDSPYEQYF

size: -
D: -
J: TRBJ2-7
V: TRBV14
DNA: TGTGCCAGCAGCCAAAAATTCCGCGGTCCGAAAGACTACGAGCAGTACTTC
CDR3: CASSQKFRGPKDYEQYF

size: -
D: -
J: TRBJ1-1
V: TRBV5-6
DNA: TGTGCCAGCAGCCCAAGACTTGGGGCTGAAGCTTTCTTT
CDR3: CASSPRLGAEAFF